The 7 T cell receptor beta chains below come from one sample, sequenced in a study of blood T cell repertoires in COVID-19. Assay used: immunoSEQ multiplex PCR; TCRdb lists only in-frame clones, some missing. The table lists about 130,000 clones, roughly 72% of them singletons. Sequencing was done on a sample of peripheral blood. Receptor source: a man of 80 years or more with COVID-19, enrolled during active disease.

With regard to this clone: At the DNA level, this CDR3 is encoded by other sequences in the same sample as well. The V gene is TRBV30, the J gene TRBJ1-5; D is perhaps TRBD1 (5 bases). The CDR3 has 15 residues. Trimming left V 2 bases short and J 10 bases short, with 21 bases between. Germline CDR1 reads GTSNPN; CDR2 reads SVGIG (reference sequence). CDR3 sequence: CAWSKRGGLRGPQHF. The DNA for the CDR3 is TGTGCCTGGAGTAAGCGGGGGGGTCTTCGCGGACCCCAGCATTTT.

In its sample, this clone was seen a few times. The CDR3 region is CASTLKAGVPGANVLTF. CDR3 nucleotide sequence: TGTGCCAGCACGTTGAAAGCGGGAGTCCCTGGGGCCAACGTCCTGACTTTC. V and J are TRBV27 and TRBJ2-6, with 8 bases identical to TRBD2. Germline CDR1 MNHEY, CDR2 SMNVEV (reference sequence). The CDR3 sequence is 17 residues long. V was clipped by 7 bases and J by 2 bases; unmatched bases: 10.

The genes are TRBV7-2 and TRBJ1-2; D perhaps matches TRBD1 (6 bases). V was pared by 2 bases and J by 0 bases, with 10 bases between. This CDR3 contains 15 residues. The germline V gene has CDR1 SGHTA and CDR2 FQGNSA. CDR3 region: CASSLYGGPNYGYTF. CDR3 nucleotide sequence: TGTGCCAGCAGCTTATATGGGGGCCCTAACTATGGCTACACCTTC.

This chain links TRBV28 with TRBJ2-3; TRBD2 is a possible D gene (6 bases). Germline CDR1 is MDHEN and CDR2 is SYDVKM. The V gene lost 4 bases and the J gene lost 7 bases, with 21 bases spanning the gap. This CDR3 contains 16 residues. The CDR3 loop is CASSSIAEGPVNTQYF. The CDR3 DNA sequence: TGTGCCAGCAGTTCCATAGCGGAGGGGCCGGTAAATACGCAGTATTTT.

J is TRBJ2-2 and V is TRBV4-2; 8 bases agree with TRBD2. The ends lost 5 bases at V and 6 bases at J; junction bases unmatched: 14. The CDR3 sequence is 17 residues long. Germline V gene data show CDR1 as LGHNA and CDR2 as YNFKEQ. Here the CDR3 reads CASSASSGGLGAGELFF. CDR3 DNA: TGTGCCAGCAGCGCAAGTTCCGGGGGACTAGGGGCCGGGGAGCTGTTTTTT.

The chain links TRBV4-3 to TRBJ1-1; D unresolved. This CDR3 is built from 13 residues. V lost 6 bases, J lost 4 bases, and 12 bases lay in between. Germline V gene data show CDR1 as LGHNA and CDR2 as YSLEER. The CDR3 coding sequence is TGCGCCAGCAGTCTGACCCCTAGCACTGAAGCTTTCTTT. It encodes CASSLTPSTEAFF.

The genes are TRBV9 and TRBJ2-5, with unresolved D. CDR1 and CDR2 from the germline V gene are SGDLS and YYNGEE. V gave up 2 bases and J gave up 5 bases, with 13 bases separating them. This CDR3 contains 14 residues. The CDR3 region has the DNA TGTGCCAGCAGCGTTTCCAGATCCAGGGAGACCCAGTACTTC. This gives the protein CASSVSRSRETQYF.